The 18 T cell receptor beta chains below come from one sample, sequenced in a study of Graves' ophthalmopathy and Graves' hyperthyroidism. From RNA, the CDR3 regions of TCR beta chains were amplified and sequenced. HTBI-primed RT-PCR formed the first round, and a multiplex PCR formed the second. TCRdb passed the multiplex PCR reads through MiXCR, listing each CDR3 protein once. The sample gives about 600,000 distinct CDR3 sequences, about two fifths of which show up once; about 4.1% is in the top ten. Source material: peripheral blood or thyroid tissue (not recorded which). These receptors all stem from an adult man with Graves' hyperthyroidism.

CDR3 sequence (DNA): TGTGCCAGCAGCTCGAACCTCCACTTT. Amino acids: CASSSNLHF. The chain uses TRBV7-2 and TRBJ1-6; D is ambiguous. The CDR3 consists of 9 residues. Per the germline V gene, CDR1 is SGHTA and CDR2 is FQGNSA. V lost 4 bases, J lost 15 bases, and 4 bases lay in between.

This clonotype has just a few counts. The chain employs TRBV7-2 and TRBJ2-7; TRBD2 matches 10 bases. The CDR3 has 16 residues. Germline CDR1 and CDR2: SGHTA and FQGNSA. The V segment lost 8 bases and the J segment 5 bases; nucleotides outside the gene matches: 15. The chain's CDR3 is CASSPRPSGRKDEQYF. CDR3 sequence (DNA): TGTGCCAGCTCACCACGGCCTAGCGGGAGAAAAGACGAGCAGTACTTC.

The chain joins TRBV9 to TRBJ2-5; TRBD2 matches at 11 bases. Looked up from germline, CDR1 is SGDLS and CDR2 is YYNGEE. This CDR3 has 14 residues. Germline trimming cut 4 bases from V and 5 bases from J; bases unmatched to any gene: 4. This CDR3 reads CASSTGLAVETQYF. The CDR3 DNA reads TGTGCCAGCAGCACGGGACTAGCGGTGGAGACCCAGTACTTC.

This clonotype was seen at least ten times. V and J are TRBV4-1 and TRBJ1-5; D gene uncertain. CDR3 length: 13 amino acids. Trimming removed 1 base from V and 5 bases from J, with 6 bases in between. Germline V gene data show CDR1 as MGHRA and CDR2 as YSYEKL. Written as DNA, the CDR3 is TGCGCCAGCAGCCAAGGTGGTTATCAGCCCCAGCATTTT. This translates into CASSQGGYQPQHF.

This clonotype was detected ten times or more. The chain carries TRBV2 and TRBJ2-6; D tentatively reads TRBD1 or TRBD2 (6 bases each). Trimming pared 10 bases from V and 0 bases from J, leaving 13 bases between. The germline CDR1 and CDR2 sequences are SNHLY and FYNNEI. This CDR3 region has 15 residues. Written as DNA, the CDR3 is TGTGCCACCACGGGGGCGACCTCTGGGGCCAACGTCCTGACTTTC. Translated, it gives CATTGATSGANVLTF.

The gene calls are TRBV7-9 and TRBJ2-7; 13 positions agree with TRBD2. J was trimmed by 2 bases and V by 4 bases; bases with no gene match: 5. This CDR3 is 16 amino acids long. Germline V gene sequence: CDR1 SEHNR, CDR2 FQNEAQ (reference sequence). Here the CDR3 reads CASSSTSGRAPYEQYF. The DNA for the CDR3 is TGTGCCAGCAGCTCCACTAGCGGGAGGGCCCCCTACGAGCAGTACTTC.

This clonotype was picked up many times. The chain carries TRBV20-1 and TRBJ2-5; possible D gene TRBD2, 6 bases. The CDR3 runs to 17 residues. CDR1 and CDR2 (germline): DFQATT, SNEGSKA (reference sequence). V gave up 2 bases and J gave up 3 bases, with 22 bases separating them. The CDR3 DNA sequence: TGCAGTGCTAGACGCGTGCCCCTGACTAGTTGGGAAGAGACCCAGTACTTC. Translating it yields CSARRVPLTSWEETQYF.

This clonotype was picked up many times. The rearrangement links TRBV20-1 to TRBJ2-7; possible D gene TRBD2, 5 bases. Germline V CDR1 and CDR2: DFQATT, SNEGSKA (reference sequence). Trimming removed 0 bases at V and 2 bases at J, with 14 bases between. This CDR3 is 15 amino acids long. CDR3 protein: CSARDDQRRTYEQYF. CDR3 DNA: TGCAGTGCTAGAGATGACCAGCGGAGGACCTACGAGCAGTACTTC.

This clonotype came up a few times. This chain uses TRBV7-2 with TRBJ2-3; TRBD2 matches at 12 bases. Trimming cost V 5 bases and J 5 bases; bases outside gene matches: 8. The CDR3 loop spans 16 amino acids. Per germline, CDR1 SGHTA and CDR2 FQGNSA. CDR3: CASSTGLAGRVDTQYF. The CDR3 region has the DNA TGTGCCAGCAGCACCGGACTAGCGGGGCGGGTAGATACGCAGTATTTT.

The V call is TRBV6-6, the J call TRBJ1-5; TRBD1 matches 9 bases. V lost 7 bases, J lost 0 bases, and 10 bases stayed unmatched. Germline lookup yields CDR1 MNHNY and CDR2 SVGAGI (reference sequence). CDR3 length: 17 residues. CDR3 loop: CASKPNRGRLSNQPQHF. As DNA, the CDR3 is TGTGCCAGCAAGCCGAACAGGGGGCGCCTTAGCAATCAGCCCCAGCATTTT.

There are many counts of this clonotype. V is TRBV10-3 and J is TRBJ2-6, with TRBD2 as a possible D gene (6 bases). This CDR3 has 15 residues. CDR1 ENHRY and CDR2 SYGVKD come from the germline V gene. Trimming left V 9 bases short and J 4 bases short, with 16 bases between. CDR3 protein: CAMGTGEDGANVLTF. CDR3 DNA: TGTGCCATGGGGACGGGAGAGGACGGGGCCAACGTCCTGACTTTC.

This clonotype appeared many times. This chain links TRBV4-2 with TRBJ1-2, with no clear D. This CDR3 is 16 amino acids long. From germline, CDR1 is LGHNA and CDR2 YNFKEQ. V lost 0 bases and J 1 base, leaving 12 bases between the germline ends. The CDR3 loop reads CASSQEHLGLNYGYTF. CDR3 in DNA: TGTGCCAGCAGCCAAGAACATTTAGGGCTTAACTATGGCTACACCTTC.

V gene TRBV2 combines with J gene TRBJ2-7; maybe TRBD2 (6 bases). Germline V gene lookup returns CDR1 SNHLY and CDR2 FYNNEI. Trimming stripped 6 bases from V and 4 bases from J, with 13 bases between. The CDR3 sequence is 13 residues long. Here the CDR3 reads CASSGGIKYEQYF. The CDR3 DNA reads as TGTGCCAGCAGCGGCGGGATCAAGTACGAGCAGTACTTC.

The chain employs TRBV6-5 and TRBJ1-4; no clear D. Deletions cut 8 bases from V and 2 bases from J, with 12 bases between. This CDR3 contains 14 residues. CDR1 MNHEY and CDR2 SVGAGI come from the germline V gene. This CDR3 is CASSLRWTNEKLFF. CDR3 DNA: TGTGCCAGCTCTTTAAGGTGGACTAATGAAAAACTGTTTTTT.

This clonotype has a count of ten or more. This sequence joins TRBV19 and TRBJ1-1; no firm D call. Germline CDR1 reads LNHDA; CDR2 reads SQIVND (reference sequence). The length of the CDR3 is 13 residues. V lost 3 bases and J 0 bases, leaving 5 bases between the germline ends. This chain's CDR3 is CASSMQLNTEAFF. The CDR3 coding sequence is TGTGCCAGTAGTATGCAGTTGAACACTGAAGCTTTCTTT.

The V and J genes are TRBV2 and TRBJ2-3; D uncertain. The germline CDR1 and CDR2 sequences are SNHLY and FYNNEI. CDR3 length equals 16 residues. V shed 3 bases and J shed 4 bases, with 17 bases lying between them. This CDR3 is CASSEIWASPADTQYF. Written as DNA, the CDR3 is TGTGCCAGCAGTGAGATCTGGGCTTCTCCCGCAGATACGCAGTATTTT.

The chain couples TRBV25-1 to TRBJ2-7; 7 bases agree with TRBD1. CDR1 and CDR2 from the germline V gene are MGHDK and SYGVNS. CDR3 length: 13 residues. V lost 3 bases, J lost 6 bases, and 5 bases stayed unmatched. The CDR3, as DNA: TGTGCCAGCAGTGAGACAGGGAGTGCCGAGCAGTACTTC. This sequence encodes CASSETGSAEQYF.

The rearrangement links TRBV12-3 or TRBV12-4 to TRBJ2-5; 10 bases match TRBD1. The CDR3 runs 16 residues. The trim removed 5 bases at V and 9 bases at J, leaving 15 bases unmatched. Written as DNA, the CDR3 is TGTGCCAGCAGTAGGACAGGGGGAGGAAGCAATCAGCCCCAGTACTTC. This encodes CASSRTGGGSNQPQYF.